This T cell receptor (beta chain) was captured in a study of beta chain features in type 1 diabetes. This clone was found many times. The antigen remains undetermined. The whole isolated RNA underwent reverse transcription, so sequencing captured expressed TCRB transcripts. Profiling relied on immunoSEQ multiplex PCR, and the TCRdb table lists in-frame clones only, not all of them. The sample lists some 110,000 clones, approximately 16% seen once, with about 2.5% in the top ten. Per germline, CDR1 SQVTM and CDR2 ANQGSEA. This CDR3 comprises 12 residues. The V end was cut by 1 base, the J end by 6 bases, with 8 bases between. Study findings and constraints: TCRB repertoires of naive, central memory and Treg cells appeared more similar among patients than among healthy donors. In all four CD4+ subsets, TCRB CDR3 length was significantly, moderately reduced in type 1 diabetes.

This TCR was sampled from a man aged 25 to 40 with type 1 diabetes. The chain has TRBV29-1 and TRBJ2-3; possibly TRBD1 for D (6 bases). The sequenced sample was central memory CD4+ T cells from blood. DNA for the CDR3: TGCAGCGTTGAAGGGGGACATGATACGCAGTATTTT. Protein product: CSVEGGHDTQYF.